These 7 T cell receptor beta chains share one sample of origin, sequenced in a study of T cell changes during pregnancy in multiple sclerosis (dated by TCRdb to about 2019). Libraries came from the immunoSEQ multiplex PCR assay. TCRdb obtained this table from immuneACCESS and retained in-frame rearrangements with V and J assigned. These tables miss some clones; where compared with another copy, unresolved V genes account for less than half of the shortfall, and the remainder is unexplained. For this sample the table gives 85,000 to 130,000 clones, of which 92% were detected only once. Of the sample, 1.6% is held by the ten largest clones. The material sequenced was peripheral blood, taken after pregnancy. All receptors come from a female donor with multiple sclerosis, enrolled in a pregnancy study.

The CDR3 nucleotides read TGTGCCAGCAGCTTAACTCTCGTGGAGCAGTACTTC. It yields the protein CASSLTLVEQYF. J is TRBJ2-7 and V is TRBV7-9; no clear D. V lost 2 bases, J lost 7 bases, and 9 bases lay in between. CDR3 length equals 12 residues. Germline CDR1 reads SEHNR; CDR2 reads FQNEAQ (reference sequence).

For the CDR3, the DNA is TGTGCCAGCAGTCCCGGGGGGGGGAACACTGAAGCTTTCTTT. Residues: CASSPGGGNTEAFF. The genes are TRBV28 and TRBJ1-1, with D perhaps TRBD1 (5 bases). In germline, CDR1 is MDHEN, CDR2 SYDVKM. This CDR3 comprises 14 residues. With 5 bases removed from V and 1 base from J, the gap between germline ends came to 11 bases.

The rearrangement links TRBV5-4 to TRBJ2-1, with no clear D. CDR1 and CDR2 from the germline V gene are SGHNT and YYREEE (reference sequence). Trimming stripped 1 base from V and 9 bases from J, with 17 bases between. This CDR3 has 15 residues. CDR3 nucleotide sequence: TGTGCCAGCAGCTTGTCTCCCGGCCCAGCAGGTGAGCAGTTCTTC. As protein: CASSLSPGPAGEQFF.

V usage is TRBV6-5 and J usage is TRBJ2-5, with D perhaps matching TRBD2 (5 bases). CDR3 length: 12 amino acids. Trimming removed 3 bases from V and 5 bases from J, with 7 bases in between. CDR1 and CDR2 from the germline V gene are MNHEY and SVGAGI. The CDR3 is CASSYGGETQYF. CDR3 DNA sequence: TGTGCCAGCAGTTATGGCGGGGAGACCCAGTACTTC.

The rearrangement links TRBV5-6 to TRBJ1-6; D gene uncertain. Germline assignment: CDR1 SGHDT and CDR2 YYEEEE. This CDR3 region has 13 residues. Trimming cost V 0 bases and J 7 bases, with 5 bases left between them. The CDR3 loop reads CASSLAGNSPLHF. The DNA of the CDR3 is TGTGCCAGCAGCTTGGCGGGAAATTCACCCCTCCACTTT.

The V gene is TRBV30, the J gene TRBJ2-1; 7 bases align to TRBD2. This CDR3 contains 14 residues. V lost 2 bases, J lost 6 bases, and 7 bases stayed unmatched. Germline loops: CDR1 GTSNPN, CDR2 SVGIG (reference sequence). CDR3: CAWSKGGSSNEQFF. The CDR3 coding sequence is TGTGCCTGGAGTAAGGGCGGGAGTTCCAATGAGCAGTTCTTC.

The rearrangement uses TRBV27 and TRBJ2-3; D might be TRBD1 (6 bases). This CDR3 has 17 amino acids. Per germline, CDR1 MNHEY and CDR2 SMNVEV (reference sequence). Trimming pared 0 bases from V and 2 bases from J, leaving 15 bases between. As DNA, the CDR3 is TGTGCCAGCAGTTTATCATTAGGGGACATACCCACAGATACGCAGTATTTT. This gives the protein CASSLSLGDIPTDTQYF.